Below are 9 T cell receptor beta chains sequenced from a single sample in a study of blood T cell repertoires in COVID-19. The table came from immunoSEQ multiplex PCR; TCRdb's copy has only in-frame clones and leaves some out. Altogether about 80,000 clones are present, roughly 80% being singletons, with the ten largest covering roughly 15%. Material: peripheral blood. Receptors were obtained from a woman of 80 years or more with acute or convalescent COVID-19.

The chain employs TRBV21-1 and TRBJ1-2; the table's D call, TRBD1, has no DNA check behind it. TRBV21-1 is described as a pseudogene. The CDR3 is 14 residues long. The CDR3 DNA reads as TGTGCCAGCATCCCGATGAACAATAACTATGGCTACACCTTC. This translates into CASIPMNNNYGYTF.

There are many counts of this clone. The chain couples TRBV7-6 to TRBJ1-2; a weak D match, TRBD1 (5 bases). V dropped 5 bases and J dropped 5 bases, with 21 bases sitting between them. From germline, CDR1 is SGHVS and CDR2 FNYEAQ. CDR3 length equals 16 residues. Here the CDR3 DNA reads TGTGCCAGCAGCCCACGACGTTCAGACCGGGGGTATGGCTACACCTTC. Translating it yields CASSPRRSDRGYGYTF.

This chain joins TRBV6-5 and TRBJ2-1, with D tentatively TRBD2 (5 bases). Deletions cut 6 bases from V and 8 bases from J, with 11 bases between. There are 12 residues in the CDR3. From germline, CDR1 is MNHEY and CDR2 SVGAGI. As DNA, the CDR3 is TGTGCCAGCAGCCCCGGGGTGCATGAGCAGTTCTTC. As protein: CASSPGVHEQFF.

This chain links TRBV7-9 with TRBJ1-1; D might be TRBD1 (6 bases). The CDR3 covers 14 residues. V was pared by 3 bases and J by 1 base, with 9 bases between. Germline CDR1 SEHNR, CDR2 FQNEAQ (reference sequence). CDR3 sequence reads: CASSFWTENTEAFF. CDR3 in DNA: TGTGCCAGCAGCTTTTGGACAGAGAACACTGAAGCTTTCTTT.

This rearrangement joins TRBV5-5 to TRBJ1-2, with 8 positions matching TRBD1. CDR1 and CDR2 (germline): SGHKS, YYEKEE (reference sequence). V lost 0 bases to trimming and J lost 6 bases; unmatched junction nucleotides: 1. This CDR3 spans 13 amino acids. In DNA, the CDR3 is TGTGCCAGCAGCTTGGACAGGGGGAATGGCTACACCTTC. Protein product: CASSLDRGNGYTF.

The chain employs TRBV27 and TRBJ2-7, with 10 bases matching TRBD2. CDR1 MNHEY and CDR2 SMNVEV come from the germline V gene (reference sequence). This CDR3 is 14 amino acids long. With V trimmed by 6 bases and J by 0 bases, 2 bases remained unmatched. The CDR3 bases are TGTGCCAGCAGGTCTAGCGGGGGCTCCTACGAGCAGTACTTC. Its translation: CASRSSGGSYEQYF.

The chain recombines TRBV9 with TRBJ2-6, with a possible D match to TRBD2 (7 bases). With 3 bases removed from V and 2 bases from J, the gap between germline ends came to 15 bases. The CDR3 loop spans 17 amino acids. Germline V gene lookup returns CDR1 SGDLS and CDR2 YYNGEE. This CDR3 is CASSEGGVLAGANVLTF. The CDR3 DNA reads TGTGCCAGCAGCGAAGGGGGGGTCCTGGCTGGGGCCAACGTCCTGACTTTC. The variable domain in full, with the rest retrieved from reference TRBV9 and TRBJ2-6, is DSGVTQTPKHLITATGQRVTLRCSPRSGDLSVYWYQQSLDQGLQFLIQYYNGEERAKGNILERFSAQQFPDLHSELNLSSLELGDSALYFCASSEGGVLAGANVLTFGAGSRLTVL.

The rearrangement joins TRBV7-9 to TRBJ1-5; D possibly corresponds to TRBD1 (5 bases). The CDR3 totals 14 residues. V lost 5 bases to trimming and J lost 2 bases, with 10 bases between them. CDR1 SEHNR and CDR2 FQNEAQ come from the germline V gene (reference sequence). This CDR3 reads CASSLGAGNQPQHF. For the CDR3, the DNA is TGTGCCAGCAGCCTTGGGGCAGGCAATCAGCCCCAGCATTTT.

The chain uses TRBV24-1 and TRBJ2-2, with D possibly TRBD1 on 8 matching bases. CDR3 size: 18 residues. The germline V gene encodes CDR1 KGHDR and CDR2 SFDVKD. V lost 4 bases and J 3 bases, leaving 20 bases between the germline ends. The CDR3 DNA sequence: TGTGCCACCAGTGAACCAGGGGGGGCAGGGGGCGACACCGGGGAGCTGTTTTTT. It codes for CATSEPGGAGGDTGELFF.